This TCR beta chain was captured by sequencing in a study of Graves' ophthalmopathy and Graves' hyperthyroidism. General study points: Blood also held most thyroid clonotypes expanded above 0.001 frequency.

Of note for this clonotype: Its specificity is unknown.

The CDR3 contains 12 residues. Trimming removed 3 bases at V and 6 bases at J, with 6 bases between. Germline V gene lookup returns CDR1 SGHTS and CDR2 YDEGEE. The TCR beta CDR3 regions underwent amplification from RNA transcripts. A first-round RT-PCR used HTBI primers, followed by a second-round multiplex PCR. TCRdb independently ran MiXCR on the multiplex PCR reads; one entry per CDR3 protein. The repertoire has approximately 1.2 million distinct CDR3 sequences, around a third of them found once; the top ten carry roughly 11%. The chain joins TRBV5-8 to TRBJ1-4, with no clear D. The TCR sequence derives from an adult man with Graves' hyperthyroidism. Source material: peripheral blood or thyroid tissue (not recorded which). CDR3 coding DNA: TGTGCCAGCAGCTGGGGTGATGAAAAACTGTTTTTT. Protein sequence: CASSWGDEKLFF.